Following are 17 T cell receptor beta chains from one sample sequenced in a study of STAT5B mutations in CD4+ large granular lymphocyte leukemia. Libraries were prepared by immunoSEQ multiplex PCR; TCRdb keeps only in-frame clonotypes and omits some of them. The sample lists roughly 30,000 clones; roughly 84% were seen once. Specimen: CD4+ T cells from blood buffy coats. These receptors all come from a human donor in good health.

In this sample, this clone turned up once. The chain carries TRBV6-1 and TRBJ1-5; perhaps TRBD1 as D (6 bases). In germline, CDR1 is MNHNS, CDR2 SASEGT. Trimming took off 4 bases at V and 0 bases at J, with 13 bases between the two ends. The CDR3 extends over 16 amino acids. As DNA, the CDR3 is TGTGCCAGCAGTGCGAGGACAGACTATAGCAATCAGCCCCAGCATTTT. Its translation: CASSARTDYSNQPQHF.

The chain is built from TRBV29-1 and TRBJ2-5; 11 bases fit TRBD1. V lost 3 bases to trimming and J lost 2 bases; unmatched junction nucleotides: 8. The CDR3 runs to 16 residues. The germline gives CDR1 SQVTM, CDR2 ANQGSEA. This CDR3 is CSVDRGDRGSQETQYF. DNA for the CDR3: TGCAGCGTTGATAGGGGGGACAGGGGGTCTCAAGAGACCCAGTACTTC.

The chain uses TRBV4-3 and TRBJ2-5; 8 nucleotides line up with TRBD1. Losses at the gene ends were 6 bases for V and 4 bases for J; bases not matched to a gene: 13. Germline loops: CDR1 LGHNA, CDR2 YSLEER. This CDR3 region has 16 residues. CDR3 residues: CASRQTWQGARETQYF. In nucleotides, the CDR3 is TGCGCCAGCAGGCAGACGTGGCAGGGGGCTCGAGAGACCCAGTACTTC.

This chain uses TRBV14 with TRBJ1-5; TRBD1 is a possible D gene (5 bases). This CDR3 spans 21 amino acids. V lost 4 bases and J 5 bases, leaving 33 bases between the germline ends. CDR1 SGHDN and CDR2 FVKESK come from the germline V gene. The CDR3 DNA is TGTGCCAGCAGCCTAGAATGGGGAGAGGGGACTCCCTGCCTATTACATCAGCCCCAGCATTTT. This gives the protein CASSLEWGEGTPCLLHQPQHF. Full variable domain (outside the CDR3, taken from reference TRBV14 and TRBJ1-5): EAGVTQFPSHSVIEKGQTVTLRCDPISGHDNLYWYRRVMGKEIKFLLHFVKESKQDESGMPNNRFLAERTGGTYSTLKVQPAELEDSGVYFCASSLEWGEGTPCLLHQPQHFGDGTRLSIL.

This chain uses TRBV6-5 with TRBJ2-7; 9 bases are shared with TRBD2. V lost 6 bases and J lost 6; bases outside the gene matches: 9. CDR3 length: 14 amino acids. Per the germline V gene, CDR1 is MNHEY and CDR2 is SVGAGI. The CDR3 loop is CASSRGGGAGEQYF. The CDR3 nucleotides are TGTGCCAGCAGCAGGGGCGGGGGGGCTGGCGAGCAGTACTTC.

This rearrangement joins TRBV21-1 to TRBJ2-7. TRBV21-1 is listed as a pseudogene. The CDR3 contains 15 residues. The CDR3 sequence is CASAASQGASYEQYV. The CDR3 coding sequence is TGTGCCAGCGCCGCATCCCAGGGAGCGAGCTACGAGCAGTACGTC.

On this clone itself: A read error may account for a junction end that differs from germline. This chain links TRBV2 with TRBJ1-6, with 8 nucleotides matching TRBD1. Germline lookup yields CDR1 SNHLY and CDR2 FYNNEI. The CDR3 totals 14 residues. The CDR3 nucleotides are TGTGCCAGCAGCGAAGACAGGGGTTGGTCACCCCTCCACTTT. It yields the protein CASSEDRGWSPLHF.

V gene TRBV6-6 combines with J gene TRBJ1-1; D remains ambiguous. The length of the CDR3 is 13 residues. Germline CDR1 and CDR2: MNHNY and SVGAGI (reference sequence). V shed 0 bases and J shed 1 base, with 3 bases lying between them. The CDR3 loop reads CASSYSKNTEAFF. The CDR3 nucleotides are TGTGCCAGCAGTTACTCGAAGAACACTGAAGCTTTCTTT.

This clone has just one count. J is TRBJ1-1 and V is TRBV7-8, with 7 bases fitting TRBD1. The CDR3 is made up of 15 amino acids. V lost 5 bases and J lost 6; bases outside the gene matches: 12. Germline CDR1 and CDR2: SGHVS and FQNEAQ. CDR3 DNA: TGTGCCAGCAGCCCACCACTCAGGGGGATTGCTGAAGCTTTCTTT. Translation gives CASSPPLRGIAEAFF.

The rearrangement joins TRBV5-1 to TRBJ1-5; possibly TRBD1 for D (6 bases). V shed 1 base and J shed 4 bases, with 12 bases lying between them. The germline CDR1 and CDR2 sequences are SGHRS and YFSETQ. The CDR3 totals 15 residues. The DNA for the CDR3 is TGCGCCAGCAGCTTGACAGGGAACCCGAATCAGCCCCAGCATTTT. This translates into CASSLTGNPNQPQHF.

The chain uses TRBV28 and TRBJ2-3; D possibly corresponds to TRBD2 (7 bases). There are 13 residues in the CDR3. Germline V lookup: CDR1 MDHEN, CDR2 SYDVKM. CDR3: CAAGAGPTDTQYF. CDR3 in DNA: TGTGCGGCGGGGGCAGGGCCCACAGATACGCAGTATTTT.

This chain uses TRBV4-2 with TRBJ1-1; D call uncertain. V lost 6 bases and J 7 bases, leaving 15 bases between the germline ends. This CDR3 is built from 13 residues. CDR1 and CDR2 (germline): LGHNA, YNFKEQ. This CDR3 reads CASSPGSVSEAFF. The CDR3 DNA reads TGTGCCAGCAGTCCTGGCTCAGTGAGTGAAGCTTTCTTT.

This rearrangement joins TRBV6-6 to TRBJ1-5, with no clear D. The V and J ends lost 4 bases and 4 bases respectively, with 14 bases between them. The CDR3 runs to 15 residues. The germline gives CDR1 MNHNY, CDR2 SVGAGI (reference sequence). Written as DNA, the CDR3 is TGTGCCAGCAGTTTAATTTCGGGTGGTAATCAGCCCCAGCATTTT. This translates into CASSLISGGNQPQHF.

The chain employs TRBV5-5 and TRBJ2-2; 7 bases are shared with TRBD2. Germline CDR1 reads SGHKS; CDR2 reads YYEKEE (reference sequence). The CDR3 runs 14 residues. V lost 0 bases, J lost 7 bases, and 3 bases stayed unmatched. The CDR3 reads CASSLVGGIGELFF. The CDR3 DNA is TGTGCCAGCAGCTTGGTCGGGGGGATCGGGGAGCTGTTTTTT.

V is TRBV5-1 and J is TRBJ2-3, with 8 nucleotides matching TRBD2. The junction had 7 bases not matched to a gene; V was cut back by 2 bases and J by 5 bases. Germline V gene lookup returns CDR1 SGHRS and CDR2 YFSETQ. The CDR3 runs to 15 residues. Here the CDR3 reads CASSLAGAGGDTQYF. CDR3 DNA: TGCGCCAGCAGCTTAGCGGGGGCCGGGGGAGATACGCAGTATTTT.

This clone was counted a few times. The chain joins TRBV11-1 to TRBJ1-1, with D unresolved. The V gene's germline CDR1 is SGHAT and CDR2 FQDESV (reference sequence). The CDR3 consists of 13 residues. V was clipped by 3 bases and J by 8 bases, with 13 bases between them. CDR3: CASSFLLANEAFF. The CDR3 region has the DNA TGTGCCAGCAGCTTTCTTCTGGCTAACGAAGCTTTCTTT.

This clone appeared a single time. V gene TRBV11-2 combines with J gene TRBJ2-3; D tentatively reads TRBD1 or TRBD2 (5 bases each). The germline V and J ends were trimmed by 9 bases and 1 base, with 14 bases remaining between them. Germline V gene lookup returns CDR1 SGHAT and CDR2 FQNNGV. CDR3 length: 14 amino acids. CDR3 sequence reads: CARIRDGCTDTQYF. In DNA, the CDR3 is TGTGCCAGAATTCGGGACGGATGCACAGATACGCAGTATTTT.